The TCR beta chain described here comes from a study of T-cell reconstitution after alpha-beta-depleted transplantation in children. The CDR3 consists of 15 residues. The V and J ends lost 4 bases and 6 bases respectively, with 18 bases between them. Germline V CDR1 and CDR2: PRHDT, FYEKMQ (reference sequence). The TCRbeta library incorporated unique molecular identifiers. TCRdb reprocessed the PCR reads via MiXCR and lists one record per CDR3 protein. Altogether around 500,000 distinct CDR3 sequences are present, roughly an eighth being singletons, with the ten largest covering approximately 5.4%. The sample consisted of PBMCs from the stem cell graft donor, taken from the stem cell graft. The chain couples TRBV13 to TRBJ1-2, with D tentatively TRBD1 (5 bases). This TCR derives from a human donor who donated a stem cell graft to a child with combined immunodeficiency. The CDR3 nucleotides read TGTGCCAGCAGCTCCTGGGAGGGGAAAGCTAATGGCTACACCTTC. Protein product: CASSSWEGKANGYTF.